The subject of this entry is one T cell receptor (beta chain). Its antigen is unidentified. This record belongs to a study of cytomegalovirus exposure and HLA in healthy donors. Overall study results and limits: Near-uniform donor sequencing depth was presumed by presence/absence analyses. In a later analysis, the majority of CMV-associated beta chains seemingly showed HLA restriction.

PCR involved 60 Vbeta and 13 Jbeta primers. Method: immunoSEQ multiplex PCR; TCRdb's copy keeps in-frame clones and lacks some. The sample has over 150,000 clones; approximately 77% are singletons. In germline, CDR1 is SNHLY, CDR2 FYNNEI. The CDR3 loop spans 15 amino acids. The germline V and J ends were trimmed by 8 bases and 3 bases, with 16 bases remaining between them. The TCR was taken from a male donor in good health and CMV-seropositive. Sequenced material: PBMCs. This chain uses TRBV2 with TRBJ2-2; the D gene is possibly TRBD2 (6 bases). The CDR3: CASGAVAGHTGELFF. As DNA, the CDR3 is TGTGCCAGCGGGGCTGTGGCGGGGCACACCGGGGAGCTGTTTTTT.